Listed here are 22 T cell receptor beta chains from one sample, sequenced in a study of cytomegalovirus exposure and HLA in healthy donors. PCR used 60 Vbeta primers and 13 Jbeta primers. Method: immunoSEQ multiplex PCR; TCRdb's copy keeps in-frame clones and lacks some. This sample yields 95,000 to 150,000 clones, of which 75% to 90% are seen a single time; under 2.5% belongs to the top ten. Sequencing was done on a sample of PBMCs. The receptor set was obtained from a man aged 25-45 years in good health and CMV-seronegative.

This rearrangement joins TRBV5-1 to TRBJ2-1, with 10 bases matching TRBD2. This CDR3 has 14 amino acids. The germline V gene encodes CDR1 SGHRS and CDR2 YFSETQ. Trimming removed 4 bases from V and 2 bases from J; junction bases left unmatched: 0. The CDR3 region is CASSTSGTYNEQFF. In DNA form, the CDR3 reads TGCGCCAGCAGCACTAGCGGGACCTACAATGAGCAGTTCTTC. The full variable domain, rest sourced from reference TRBV5-1 and TRBJ2-1, is KAGVTQTPRYLIKTRGQQVTLSCSPISGHRSVSWYQQTPGQGLQFLFEYFSETQRNKGNFPGRFSGRQFSNSRSEMNVSTLELGDSALYLCASSTSGTYNEQFFGPGTRLTVL.

This chain uses TRBV5-4 with TRBJ2-7; D uncertain. Deletions cut 4 bases from V and 3 bases from J, with 14 bases between. Germline V CDR1 and CDR2: SGHNT, YYREEE (reference sequence). This CDR3 contains 14 residues. The CDR3 reads CASSVGSGIYEQYF. In DNA form, the CDR3 reads TGTGCCAGCAGCGTGGGTTCAGGTATCTACGAGCAGTACTTC. The variable domain in full, with the rest retrieved from reference TRBV5-4 and TRBJ2-7, is ETGVTQSPTHLIKTRGQQVTLRCSSQSGHNTVSWYQQALGQGPQFIFQYYREEENGRGNFPPRFSGLQFPNYSSELNVNALELDDSALYLCASSVGSGIYEQYFGPGTRLTVT.

The chain carries TRBV30 and TRBJ1-6; unclear D gene. Per the germline V gene, CDR1 is GTSNPN and CDR2 is SVGIG (reference sequence). Trimming took 0 bases from V and 0 from J, leaving 18 bases between them. The CDR3 spans 19 residues. The DNA for the CDR3 is TGTGCCTGGAGTGTATTGCGGCAGCGAGCAAGCTCCTATAATTCACCCCTCCACTTT. It translates to CAWSVLRQRASSYNSPLHF.

The V call is TRBV7-6, the J call TRBJ2-5; 10 bases fit TRBD1. TRBJ2-7 explains the end of the DNA better; the J call may be wrong. Germline V gene sequence: CDR1 SGHVS, CDR2 FNYEAQ. The CDR3 spans 15 residues. CDR3 DNA sequence: TGTGCCAGCAGCCTGACTCGGGACAGGGGTGCCGAGCAGTACTTC. Residues: CASSLTRDRGAEQYF.

The rearrangement uses TRBV30 and TRBJ1-2; TRBD1 matches at 10 bases. This CDR3 is built from 15 residues. Trimming removed 3 bases from V and 3 bases from J; junction bases left unmatched: 7. From germline, CDR1 is GTSNPN and CDR2 SVGIG (reference sequence). DNA for the CDR3: TGTGCCTGGAGCCCGGACAGGGGGTTGGACTATGGCTACACCTTC. Protein sequence: CAWSPDRGLDYGYTF.

The rearrangement uses TRBV9 and TRBJ2-7, with D tentatively TRBD2 (5 bases). From germline, CDR1 is SGDLS and CDR2 YYNGEE. The CDR3 length is 14 residues. V dropped 0 bases and J dropped 3 bases, with 10 bases sitting between them. The CDR3 is CASSVAGSDYEQYF. The CDR3 DNA reads as TGTGCCAGCAGCGTAGCGGGGTCCGACTACGAGCAGTACTTC.

V is TRBV25-1 and J is TRBJ2-1; 7 nucleotides agree with TRBD1. The CDR3 extends over 11 amino acids. V was pared by 5 bases and J by 10 bases, with 2 bases of the junction left unmatched. Per germline, CDR1 MGHDK and CDR2 SYGVNS. The CDR3 nucleotides are TGTGCCAGCAGTACGGACAGGGAGCAGTTCTTC. It codes for CASSTDREQFF.

The chain couples TRBV5-1 to TRBJ1-1; possible D gene TRBD1, 6 bases. The length of the CDR3 is 14 residues. The germline gives CDR1 SGHRS, CDR2 YFSETQ. The ends were cut back, 4 bases at V and 1 base at J, with 11 bases in the middle. CDR3 protein: CASSPTGSNTEAFF. The CDR3 DNA is TGCGCCAGCAGCCCAACAGGGTCGAACACTGAAGCTTTCTTT.

This clone turned up a few times. This rearrangement joins TRBV30 to TRBJ2-1, with unresolved D. CDR1 and CDR2 (germline): GTSNPN, SVGIG (reference sequence). The CDR3 spans 12 residues. V gave up 1 base and J gave up 9 bases, with 10 bases separating them. The CDR3 nucleotides are TGTGCCTGGAGTGAACAGCCGGCTGAGCAGTTCTTC. Translation gives CAWSEQPAEQFF.

Only one count was recorded for this clone. J is TRBJ2-2 and V is TRBV14; D is unclear. Per the germline V gene, CDR1 is SGHDN and CDR2 is FVKESK. V lost 3 bases, J lost 2 bases, and 7 bases lay in between. The CDR3 spans 14 residues. Here the CDR3 reads CASSHGGNTGELFF. The CDR3 coding sequence is TGTGCCAGCAGCCACGGCGGTAACACCGGGGAGCTGTTTTTT.

This clone was picked up a small number of times. The gene calls are TRBV9 and TRBJ2-3; D is possibly TRBD1 (5 bases). The CDR3 sequence is 14 residues long. Germline V CDR1 and CDR2: SGDLS, YYNGEE. The ends were cut back, 4 bases at V and 2 bases at J, with 11 bases in the middle. CDR3 DNA: TGTGCCAGCAGCTTTCGACAGACCACAGATACGCAGTATTTT. Translation gives CASSFRQTTDTQYF.

CDR3 sequence (DNA): TGTGCCAGCAGTTTAACAGAGACTAAAGCTTTCTTT. Amino acid sequence: CASSLTETKAFF. The chain couples TRBV28 to TRBJ1-1; no clear D. The CDR3 length is 12 residues. The V and J ends lost 2 bases and 9 bases respectively, with 10 bases between them. The germline CDR1 and CDR2 sequences are MDHEN and SYDVKM.

This chain joins TRBV7-9 and TRBJ1-2; a weak D match, TRBD1 (6 bases). The germline V gene has CDR1 SEHNR and CDR2 FQNEAQ (reference sequence). This CDR3 region has 15 residues. Trimming left V 2 bases short and J 6 bases short, with 16 bases between. The CDR3 nucleotides are TGTGCCAGCAGCTTAACTATCGGGTCAGGGGATGGCTACACCTTC. It is translated as CASSLTIGSGDGYTF.

The chain recombines TRBV5-1 with TRBJ2-7; 12 bases are shared with TRBD1. The CDR3 covers 15 residues. The germline gives CDR1 SGHRS, CDR2 YFSETQ. V lost 4 bases and J lost 4; bases outside the gene matches: 6. The CDR3 is CASSQGQGAIYEQYF. The CDR3 DNA reads as TGCGCCAGCAGCCAGGGACAGGGGGCTATTTACGAGCAGTACTTC.

V is TRBV5-1 and J is TRBJ1-4, with D perhaps TRBD1 (5 bases). The CDR3 loop spans 14 amino acids. The ends were cut back, 4 bases at V and 6 bases at J, with 13 bases in the middle. The germline V gene has CDR1 SGHRS and CDR2 YFSETQ. The CDR3 region is CASSRDSLYEKLFF. Here the CDR3 DNA reads TGCGCCAGCAGCCGAGACAGTCTCTATGAAAAACTGTTTTTT.

The chain employs TRBV10-3 and TRBJ1-5, with 9 bases fitting TRBD1. V lost 6 bases, J lost 5 bases, and 5 bases stayed unmatched. CDR1 is ENHRY, CDR2 SYGVKD, per germline. The CDR3 spans 14 residues. The CDR3 region is CAISGDRVYQPQHF. The CDR3 DNA sequence: TGTGCCATCAGCGGGGACAGGGTGTATCAGCCCCAGCATTTT.

The V gene is TRBV9, the J gene TRBJ2-7; D unclear. V was shortened by 0 bases and J by 3 bases, with 10 bases between the two germline ends. Looked up from germline, CDR1 is SGDLS and CDR2 is YYNGEE. The CDR3 is 14 residues long. CDR3 nucleotide sequence: TGTGCCAGCAGCGTAGGGGTAGACTTCTACGAGCAGTACTTC. Its protein product is CASSVGVDFYEQYF. The whole variable domain, remainder taken from reference TRBV9 and TRBJ2-7, is DSGVTQTPKHLITATGQRVTLRCSPRSGDLSVYWYQQSLDQGLQFLIQYYNGEERAKGNILERFSAQQFPDLHSELNLSSLELGDSALYFCASSVGVDFYEQYFGPGTRLTVT.

This clone was detected only once. The CDR3 sequence: CASGLGQGKETQYF. CDR3 nucleotides: TGTGCTAGTGGTTTGGGTCAGGGGAAAGAGACCCAGTACTTC. J is TRBJ2-5 and V is TRBV12-5, with D possibly being TRBD1 (6 bases). V gave up 1 base and J gave up 3 bases, with 9 bases separating them. Germline CDR1 reads LGHNT; CDR2 reads FRNRAP. The CDR3 is 14 amino acids.

In nucleotides, the CDR3 is TGTGCCAGCAGCGTCGGTGCTCTAGCTGGGGCCAACGTCCTGACTTTC. Translation: CASSVGALAGANVLTF. This sequence joins TRBV9 and TRBJ2-6; D call uncertain. Between the trimmed V and J ends, which lost 2 bases and 2 bases, there was a span of 11 bases. The CDR3 sequence is 16 residues long. CDR1 SGDLS and CDR2 YYNGEE come from the germline V gene. Complete variable domain (other parts from reference TRBV9 and TRBJ2-6): DSGVTQTPKHLITATGQRVTLRCSPRSGDLSVYWYQQSLDQGLQFLIQYYNGEERAKGNILERFSAQQFPDLHSELNLSSLELGDSALYFCASSVGALAGANVLTFGAGSRLTVL.

The chain uses TRBV28 and TRBJ2-5; 9 nucleotides line up with TRBD1. Gene TRBJ2-7 matches the end of the DNA better, so the J call may be wrong. This CDR3 region has 14 residues. Germline CDR1 MDHEN, CDR2 SYDVKM. The CDR3: CASSRDRVIYEQYF. The CDR3 DNA is TGTGCCAGCAGTCGGGACAGGGTGATCTACGAGCAGTACTTC.

The chain links TRBV10-3 to TRBJ2-5; D is possibly TRBD2 (6 bases). The CDR3 is made up of 15 amino acids. Germline CDR1 ENHRY, CDR2 SYGVKD. V shed 2 bases and J shed 3 bases, with 13 bases lying between them. CDR3 sequence reads: CAISEAIAEEETQYF. As DNA, the CDR3 is TGTGCCATCAGTGAGGCAATAGCGGAAGAAGAGACCCAGTACTTC.

The genes are TRBV10-3 and TRBJ1-1; the D is unclear. Germline-derived CDR1 and CDR2 are ENHRY and SYGVKD. V shed 8 bases and J shed 3 bases, with 13 bases lying between them. CDR3 length equals 13 residues. The CDR3 loop is CAILRGRDTEAFF. The CDR3 DNA sequence: TGTGCCATCCTCAGAGGGAGGGACACTGAAGCTTTCTTT.